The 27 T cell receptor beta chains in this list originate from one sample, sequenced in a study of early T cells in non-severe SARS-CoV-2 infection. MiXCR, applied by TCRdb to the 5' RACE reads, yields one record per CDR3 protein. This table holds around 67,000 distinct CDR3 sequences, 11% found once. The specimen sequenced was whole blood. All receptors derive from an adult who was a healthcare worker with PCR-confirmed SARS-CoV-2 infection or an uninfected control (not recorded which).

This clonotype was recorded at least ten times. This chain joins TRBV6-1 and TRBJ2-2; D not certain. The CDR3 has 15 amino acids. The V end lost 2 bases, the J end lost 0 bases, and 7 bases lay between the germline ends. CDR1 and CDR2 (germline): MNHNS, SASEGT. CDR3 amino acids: CASSERFANTGELFF. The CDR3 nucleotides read TGTGCCAGCAGTGAACGGTTCGCGAACACCGGGGAGCTGTTTTTT.

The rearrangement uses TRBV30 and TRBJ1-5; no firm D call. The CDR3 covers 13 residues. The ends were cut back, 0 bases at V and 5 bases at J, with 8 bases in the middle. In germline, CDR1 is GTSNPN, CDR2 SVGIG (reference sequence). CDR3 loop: CAWSVAGDQPQHF. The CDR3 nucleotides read TGTGCCTGGAGTGTGGCTGGAGATCAGCCCCAGCATTTT.

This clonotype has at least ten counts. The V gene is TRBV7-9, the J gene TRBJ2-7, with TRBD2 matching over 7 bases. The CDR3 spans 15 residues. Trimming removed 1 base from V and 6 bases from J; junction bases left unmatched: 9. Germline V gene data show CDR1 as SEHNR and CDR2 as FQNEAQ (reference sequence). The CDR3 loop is CASSLGGGPDGEQYF. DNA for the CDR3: TGTGCCAGCAGCTTAGGCGGGGGACCGGACGGCGAGCAGTACTTC.

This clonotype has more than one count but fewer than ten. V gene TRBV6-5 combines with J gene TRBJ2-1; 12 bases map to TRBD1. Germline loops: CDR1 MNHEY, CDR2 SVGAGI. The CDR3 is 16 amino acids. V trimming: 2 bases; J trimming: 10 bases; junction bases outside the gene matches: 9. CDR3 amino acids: CASSYAGTGGSGEQFF. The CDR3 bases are TGTGCCAGCAGTTACGCCGGGACAGGGGGCTCTGGGGAGCAGTTCTTC.

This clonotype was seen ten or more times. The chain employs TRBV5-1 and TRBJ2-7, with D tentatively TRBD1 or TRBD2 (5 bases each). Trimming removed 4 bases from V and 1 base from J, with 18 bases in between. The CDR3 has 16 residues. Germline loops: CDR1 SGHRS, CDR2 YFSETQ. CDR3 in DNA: TGCGCCAGCAGCACCGGGACCAACGAGGGGTCCTACGAGCAGTACTTC. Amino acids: CASSTGTNEGSYEQYF.

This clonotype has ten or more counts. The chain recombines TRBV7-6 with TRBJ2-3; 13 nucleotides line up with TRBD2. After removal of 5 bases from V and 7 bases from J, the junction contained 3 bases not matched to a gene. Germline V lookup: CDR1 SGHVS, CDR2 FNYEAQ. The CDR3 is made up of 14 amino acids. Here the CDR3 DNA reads TGTGCCAGCAGCCGGACTAGCGGGAGAAATACGCAGTATTTT. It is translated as CASSRTSGRNTQYF. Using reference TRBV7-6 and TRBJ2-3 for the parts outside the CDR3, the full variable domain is GAGVSQSPRYKVTKRGQDVALRCDPISGHVSLYWYRQALGQGPEFLTYFNYEAQQDKSGLPNDRFSAERPEGSISTLTIQRTEQRDSAMYRCASSRTSGRNTQYFGPGTRLTVL.

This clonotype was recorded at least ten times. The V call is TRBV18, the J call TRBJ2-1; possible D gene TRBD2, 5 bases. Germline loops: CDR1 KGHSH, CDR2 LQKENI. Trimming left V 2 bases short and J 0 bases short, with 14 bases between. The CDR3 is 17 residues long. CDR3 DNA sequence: TGTGCCAGCTCACCAATAAGGTCCGAGGGCTCCTACAATGAGCAGTTCTTC. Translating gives CASSPIRSEGSYNEQFF.

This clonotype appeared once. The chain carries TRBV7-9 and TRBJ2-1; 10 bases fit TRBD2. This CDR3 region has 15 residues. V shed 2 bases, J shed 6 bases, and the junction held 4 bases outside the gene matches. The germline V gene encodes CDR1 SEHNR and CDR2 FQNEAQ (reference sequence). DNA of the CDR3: TGTGCCAGCAGCTTAAGGACTAGCGGCAGCAATGAGCAGTTCTTC. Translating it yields CASSLRTSGSNEQFF.

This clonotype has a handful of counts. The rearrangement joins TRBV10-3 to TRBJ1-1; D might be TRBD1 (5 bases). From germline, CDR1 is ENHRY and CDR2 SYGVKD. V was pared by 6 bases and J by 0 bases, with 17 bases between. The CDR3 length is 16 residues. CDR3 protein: CAIRSQAAGMNTEAFF. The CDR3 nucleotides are TGTGCCATCAGGTCACAGGCCGCGGGCATGAACACTGAAGCTTTCTTT.

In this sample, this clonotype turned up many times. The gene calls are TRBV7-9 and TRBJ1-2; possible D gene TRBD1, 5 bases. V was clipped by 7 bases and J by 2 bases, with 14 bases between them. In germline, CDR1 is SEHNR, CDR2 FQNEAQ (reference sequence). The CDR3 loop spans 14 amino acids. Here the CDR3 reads CASTPTGRNYGYTF. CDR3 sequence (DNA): TGTGCCAGCACACCGACGGGACGGAACTATGGCTACACCTTC.

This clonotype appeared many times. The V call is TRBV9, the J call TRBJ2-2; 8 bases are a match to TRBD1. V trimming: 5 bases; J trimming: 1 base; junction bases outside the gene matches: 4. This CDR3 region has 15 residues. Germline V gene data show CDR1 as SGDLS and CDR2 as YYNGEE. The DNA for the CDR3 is TGTGCCAGCAGAGCCGGGACAGGGAACACCGGGGAGCTGTTTTTT. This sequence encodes CASRAGTGNTGELFF.

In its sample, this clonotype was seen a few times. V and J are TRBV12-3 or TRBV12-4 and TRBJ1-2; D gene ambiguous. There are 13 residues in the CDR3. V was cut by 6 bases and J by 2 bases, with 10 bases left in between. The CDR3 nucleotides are TGTGCCAGCAGAGGGCAGACCAACTATGGCTACACCTTC. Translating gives CASRGQTNYGYTF.

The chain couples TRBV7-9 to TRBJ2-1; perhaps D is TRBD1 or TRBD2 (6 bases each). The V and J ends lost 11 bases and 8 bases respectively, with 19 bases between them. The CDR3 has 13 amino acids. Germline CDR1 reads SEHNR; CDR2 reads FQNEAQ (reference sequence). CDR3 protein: CAFGGLSLDEQFF. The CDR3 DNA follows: TGTGCCTTCGGGGGCCTTTCATTAGATGAGCAGTTCTTC.

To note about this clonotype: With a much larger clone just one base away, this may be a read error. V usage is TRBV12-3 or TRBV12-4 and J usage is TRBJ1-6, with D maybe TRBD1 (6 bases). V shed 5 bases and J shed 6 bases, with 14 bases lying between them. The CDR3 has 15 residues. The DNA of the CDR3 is TGTGCCAGCAGTCCAGGGGATGGCTTTAATTCACCCCTCCACTTT. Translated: CASSPGDGFNSPLHF.

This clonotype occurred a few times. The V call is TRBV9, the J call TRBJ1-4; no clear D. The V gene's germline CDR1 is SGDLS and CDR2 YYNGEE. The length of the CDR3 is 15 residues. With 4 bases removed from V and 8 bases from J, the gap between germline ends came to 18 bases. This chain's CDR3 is CASSTEVRMGEKLFF. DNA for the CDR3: TGTGCCAGCAGCACAGAGGTCCGGATGGGCGAAAAACTGTTTTTT. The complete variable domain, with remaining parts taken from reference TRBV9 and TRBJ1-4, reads DSGVTQTPKHLITATGQRVTLRCSPRSGDLSVYWYQQSLDQGLQFLIQYYNGEERAKGNILERFSAQQFPDLHSELNLSSLELGDSALYFCASSTEVRMGEKLFFGSGTQLSVL.

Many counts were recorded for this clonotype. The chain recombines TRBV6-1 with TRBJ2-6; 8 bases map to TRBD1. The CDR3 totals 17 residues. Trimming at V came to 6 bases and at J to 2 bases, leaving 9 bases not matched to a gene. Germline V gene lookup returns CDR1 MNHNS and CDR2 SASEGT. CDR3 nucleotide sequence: TGTGCCAGCAGAATCCCAGGGGGCTCAACTGGGGCCAACGTCCTGACTTTC. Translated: CASRIPGGSTGANVLTF.

CDR3 DNA sequence: TGCAGCGTTGTGGGGGACAGCTCCTACAATGAGCAGTTCTTC. This encodes CSVVGDSSYNEQFF. The chain links TRBV29-1 to TRBJ2-1; 7 bases line up with TRBD1. This CDR3 contains 14 residues. Germline V gene data show CDR1 as SQVTM and CDR2 as ANQGSEA. Trimming at V came to 4 bases and at J to 0 bases, leaving 3 bases not matched to a gene.

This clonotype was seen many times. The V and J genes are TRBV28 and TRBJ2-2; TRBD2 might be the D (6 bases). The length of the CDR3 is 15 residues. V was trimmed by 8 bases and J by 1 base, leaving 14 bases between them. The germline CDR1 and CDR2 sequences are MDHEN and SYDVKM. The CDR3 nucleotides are TGTGCCAGCGTTTCCGGGGGTGAGAACACCGGGGAGCTGTTTTTT. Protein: CASVSGGENTGELFF.

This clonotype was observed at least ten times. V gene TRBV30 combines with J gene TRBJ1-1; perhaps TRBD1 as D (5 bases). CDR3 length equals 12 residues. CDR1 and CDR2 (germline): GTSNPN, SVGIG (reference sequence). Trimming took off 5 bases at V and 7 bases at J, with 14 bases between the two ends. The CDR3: CAWDSARGEAFF. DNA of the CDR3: TGTGCCTGGGACAGCGCAAGGGGTGAAGCTTTCTTT. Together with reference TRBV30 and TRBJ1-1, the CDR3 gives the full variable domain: SQTIHQWPATLVQPVGSPLSLECTVEGTSNPNLYWYRQAAGRGLQLLFYSVGIGQISSEVPQNLSASRPQDRQFILSSKKLLLSDSGFYLCAWDSARGEAFFGQGTRLTVV.

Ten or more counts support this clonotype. CDR3 amino acids: CSARDRTRFGKLFF. CDR3 DNA sequence: TGCAGTGCTAGGGACAGGACGCGCTTTGGAAAACTGTTTTTT. The gene calls are TRBV20-1 and TRBJ1-4; 7 bases match TRBD1. This CDR3 contains 14 residues. The V gene's germline CDR1 is DFQATT and CDR2 SNEGSKA (reference sequence). The J segment lost 10 bases and the V segment lost 3 bases, leaving 11 bases of the junction unmatched.

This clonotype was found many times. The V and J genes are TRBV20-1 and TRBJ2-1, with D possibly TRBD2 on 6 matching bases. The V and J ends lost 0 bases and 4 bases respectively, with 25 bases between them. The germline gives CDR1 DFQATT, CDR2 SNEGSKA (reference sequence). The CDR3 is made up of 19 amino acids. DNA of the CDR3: TGCAGTGCTAGAGATGCGGGACGGGTGATTGTTCCCTCGTACAATGAGCAGTTCTTC. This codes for CSARDAGRVIVPSYNEQFF.

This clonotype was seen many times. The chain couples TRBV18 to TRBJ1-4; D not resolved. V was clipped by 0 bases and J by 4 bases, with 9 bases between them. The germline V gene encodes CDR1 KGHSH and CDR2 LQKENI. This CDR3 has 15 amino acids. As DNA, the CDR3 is TGTGCCAGCTCACCACCGTCTGGAAATAATGAAAAACTGTTTTTT. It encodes CASSPPSGNNEKLFF.

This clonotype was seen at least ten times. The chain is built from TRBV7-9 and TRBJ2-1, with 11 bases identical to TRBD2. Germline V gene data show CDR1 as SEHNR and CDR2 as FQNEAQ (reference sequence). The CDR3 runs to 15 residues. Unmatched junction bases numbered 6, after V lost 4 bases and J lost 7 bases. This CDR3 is CASSSPSGRINEQFF. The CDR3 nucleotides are TGTGCCAGCAGCTCCCCTAGCGGGAGGATTAATGAGCAGTTCTTC.

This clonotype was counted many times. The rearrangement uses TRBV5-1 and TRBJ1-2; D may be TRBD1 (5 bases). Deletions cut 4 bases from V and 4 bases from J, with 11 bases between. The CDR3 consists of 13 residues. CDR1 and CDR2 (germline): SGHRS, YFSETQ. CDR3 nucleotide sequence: TGCGCCAGCAGCCCGGGACCGCCCTATGGCTACACCTTC. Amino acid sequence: CASSPGPPYGYTF.

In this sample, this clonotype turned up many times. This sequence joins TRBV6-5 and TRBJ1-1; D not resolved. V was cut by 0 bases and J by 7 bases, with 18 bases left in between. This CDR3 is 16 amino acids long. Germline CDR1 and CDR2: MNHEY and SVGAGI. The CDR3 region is CASSYSTGEVGSEAFF. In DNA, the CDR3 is TGTGCCAGCAGTTACTCGACCGGTGAAGTGGGCAGTGAAGCTTTCTTT.

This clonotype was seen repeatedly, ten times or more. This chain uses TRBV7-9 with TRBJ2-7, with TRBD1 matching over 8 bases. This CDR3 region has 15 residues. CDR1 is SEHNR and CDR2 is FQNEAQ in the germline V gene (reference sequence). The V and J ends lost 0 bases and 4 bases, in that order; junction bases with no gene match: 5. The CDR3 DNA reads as TGTGCCAGCAGCTTAGCCGGGACAGGAGGATACGAGCAGTACTTC. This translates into CASSLAGTGGYEQYF. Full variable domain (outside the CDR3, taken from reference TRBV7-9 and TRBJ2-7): DTGVSQNPRHKITKRGQNVTFRCDPISEHNRLYWYRQTLGQGPEFLTYFQNEAQLEKSRLLSDRFSAERPKGSFSTLEIQRTEQGDSAMYLCASSLAGTGGYEQYFGPGTRLTVT.

The CDR3 reads CASSLGDSLGRVEQYF. The CDR3 coding sequence is TGTGCCAGCAGTTTAGGCGACAGTCTCGGGCGGGTCGAGCAGTACTTC. The chain employs TRBV12-3 or TRBV12-4 and TRBJ2-7, with D tentatively TRBD1 or TRBD2 (5 bases each). The V gene lost 1 base and the J gene lost 6 bases, with 19 bases spanning the gap. The CDR3 consists of 16 residues.